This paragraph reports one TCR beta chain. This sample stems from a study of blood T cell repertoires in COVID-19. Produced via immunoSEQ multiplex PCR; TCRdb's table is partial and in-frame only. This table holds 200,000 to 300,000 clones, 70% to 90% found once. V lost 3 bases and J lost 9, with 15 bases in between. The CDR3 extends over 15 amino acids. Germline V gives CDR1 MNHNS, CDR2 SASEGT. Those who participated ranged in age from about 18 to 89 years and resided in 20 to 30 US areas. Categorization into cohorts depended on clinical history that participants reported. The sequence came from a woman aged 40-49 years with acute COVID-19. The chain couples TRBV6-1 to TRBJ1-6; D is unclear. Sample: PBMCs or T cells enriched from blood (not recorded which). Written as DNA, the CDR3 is TGTGCCAGCAGTGAGGCCCGATCTAGTGTTTCACCCCTCCACTTT. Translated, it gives CASSEARSSVSPLHF.